This section outlines one T cell receptor (beta chain) sequence together with its context. What it recognizes is unknown. TCRdb re-derived calls from the RT-PCR reads in MiXCR, one entry per CDR3 protein. This sample has 450,000 to 600,000 distinct CDR3 sequences, with approximately 7.8% found just once. The CDR3 consists of 16 residues. The V gene's germline CDR1 is WNHNN and CDR2 SYGVQD (reference sequence). Trimming removed 3 bases from V and 6 bases from J, with 18 bases in between. This sample is drawn from a study of response to subunit inactivated influenza vaccine. Overall study results and limits: Authors suggested few new T cells are recruited by each seasonal influenza vaccination.

The sequence was obtained from a man between 50 and 69 years old who received an inactivated influenza vaccine. The rearrangement uses TRBV10-1 and TRBJ1-5, with D possibly matching TRBD1 (6 bases). The specimen was PBMCs from blood, collected less than 30 months after vaccination. CDR3 amino acids: CASSDGGRGSGQPQHF. The CDR3 DNA reads as TGCGCCAGCAGTGACGGTGGCAGGGGCTCGGGTCAGCCCCAGCATTTT.